This T cell receptor beta chain is from a study of memory CD8 T cells in hepatitis C reinfection. Study-wide background: A couple of donors resolved primary infection, then developed chronic reinfection. Pre-reinfection samples were taken 55 to 20 weeks before detection.

The time point was: pre-reinfection, 55 to 20 weeks before reinfection detection. No in vitro expansion preceded TCR sequencing of the sorted cells. Control naive CD8 T cells came from a couple of donors at all three reinfection time points. Generated by immunoSEQ multiplex PCR, the TCRdb table keeps only in-frame clones and is missing some. The table records approximately 51,000 clones, roughly 90% of them present only once. This clone was counted once. J gave up 6 bases and V 4 bases, and 5 bases lay outside the gene matches. CDR1 and CDR2 from the germline V gene are LNHDA and SQIVND (reference sequence). This CDR3 has 14 residues.

The chain joins TRBV19 to TRBJ2-7, with 11 nucleotides matching TRBD1. The source of this sequence is a man younger than 35 with hepatitis C virus infection. Sequenced sample: naive CD8+ T cells sorted from blood. The CDR3 region has the DNA TGTGCCAGTAGTACCTGGACAGGGGGCGGCGAGCAGTACTTC. Protein: CASSTWTGGGEQYF.